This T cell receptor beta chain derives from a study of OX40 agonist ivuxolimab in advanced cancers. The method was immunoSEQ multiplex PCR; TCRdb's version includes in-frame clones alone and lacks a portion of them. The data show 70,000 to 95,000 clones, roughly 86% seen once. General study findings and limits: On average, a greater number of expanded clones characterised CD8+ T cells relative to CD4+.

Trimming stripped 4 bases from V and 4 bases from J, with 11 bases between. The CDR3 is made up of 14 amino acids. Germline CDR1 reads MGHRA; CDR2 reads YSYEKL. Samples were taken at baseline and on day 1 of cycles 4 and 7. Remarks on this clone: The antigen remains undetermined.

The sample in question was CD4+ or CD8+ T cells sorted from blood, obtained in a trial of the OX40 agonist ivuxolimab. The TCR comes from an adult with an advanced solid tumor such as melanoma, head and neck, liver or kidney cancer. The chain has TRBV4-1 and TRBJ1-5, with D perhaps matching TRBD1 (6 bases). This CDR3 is CASSLGQPNQPQHF. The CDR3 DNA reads TGCGCCAGCAGCCTCGGACAGCCAAATCAGCCCCAGCATTTT.